The sequence of this TCR beta chain was determined in a study of kidney transplant recipient with SARS-CoV-2 infection. TCRdb reprocessed the reads with MiXCR, giving one entry per CDR3 protein. The data contain roughly 250,000 distinct CDR3 sequences, more than 25% of them singletons. Germline CDR1 reads SGHRS; CDR2 reads YFSETQ. The CDR3 has 15 residues. On this clonotype: The junction does not match germline at one end; this may be a read error.

The rearrangement uses TRBV5-1 and TRBJ2-2; 10 nucleotides match TRBD1. The source material was a blood sample, sampled at baseline and on day 111 from a kidney transplant recipient. This TCR was sampled from a male patient younger than 45 who had COVID-19 and was a kidney transplant recipient. Some T cells here may be from the graft donor. The CDR3 coding sequence is TGCGCCGGCAGCGCCGGGACAGGGGACACCGGGGAGCTGTTTTTT. Protein: CAGSAGTGDTGELFF.